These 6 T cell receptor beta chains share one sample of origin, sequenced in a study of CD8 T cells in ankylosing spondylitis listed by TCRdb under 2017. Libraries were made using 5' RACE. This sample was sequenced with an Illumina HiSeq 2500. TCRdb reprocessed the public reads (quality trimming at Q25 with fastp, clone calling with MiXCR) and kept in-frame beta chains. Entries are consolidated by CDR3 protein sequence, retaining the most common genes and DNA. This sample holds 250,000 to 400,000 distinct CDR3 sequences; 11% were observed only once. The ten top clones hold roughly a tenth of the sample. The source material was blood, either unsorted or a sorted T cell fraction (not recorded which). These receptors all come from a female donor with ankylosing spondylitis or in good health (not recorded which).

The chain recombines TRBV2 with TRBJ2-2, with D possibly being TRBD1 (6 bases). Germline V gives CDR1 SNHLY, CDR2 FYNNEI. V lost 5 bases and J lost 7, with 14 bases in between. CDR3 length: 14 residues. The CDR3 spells CASSPRTVVGELFF. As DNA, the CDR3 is TGTGCCAGCAGTCCCCGGACAGTCGTCGGGGAGCTGTTTTTT.

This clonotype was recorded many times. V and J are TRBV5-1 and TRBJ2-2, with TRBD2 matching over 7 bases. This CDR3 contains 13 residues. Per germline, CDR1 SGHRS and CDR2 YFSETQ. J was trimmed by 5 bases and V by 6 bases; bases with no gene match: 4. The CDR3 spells CASNSGTTGELFF. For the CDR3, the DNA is TGCGCCAGCAACAGCGGGACTACCGGGGAGCTGTTTTTT.

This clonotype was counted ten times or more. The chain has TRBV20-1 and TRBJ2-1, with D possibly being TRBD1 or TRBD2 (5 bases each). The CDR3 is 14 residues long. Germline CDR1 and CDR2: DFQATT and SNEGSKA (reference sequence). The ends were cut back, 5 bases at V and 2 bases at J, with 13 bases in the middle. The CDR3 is CSAGDVRAYNEQFF. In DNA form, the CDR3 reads TGCAGTGCTGGGGACGTGCGCGCCTACAATGAGCAGTTCTTC.

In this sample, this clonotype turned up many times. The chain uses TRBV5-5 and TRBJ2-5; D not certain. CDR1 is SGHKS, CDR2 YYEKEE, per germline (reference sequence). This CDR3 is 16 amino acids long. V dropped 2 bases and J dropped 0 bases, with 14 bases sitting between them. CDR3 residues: CASSFVPSWDQETQYF. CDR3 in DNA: TGTGCCAGCAGCTTCGTTCCGAGTTGGGACCAAGAGACCCAGTACTTC.

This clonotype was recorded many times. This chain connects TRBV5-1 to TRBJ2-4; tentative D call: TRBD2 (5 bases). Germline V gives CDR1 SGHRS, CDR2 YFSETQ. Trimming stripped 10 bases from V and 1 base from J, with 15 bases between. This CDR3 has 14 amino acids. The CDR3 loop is CASSLEYAKNIQYF. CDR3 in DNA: TGCGCCTCTAGCTTAGAATACGCCAAAAACATTCAGTACTTC.

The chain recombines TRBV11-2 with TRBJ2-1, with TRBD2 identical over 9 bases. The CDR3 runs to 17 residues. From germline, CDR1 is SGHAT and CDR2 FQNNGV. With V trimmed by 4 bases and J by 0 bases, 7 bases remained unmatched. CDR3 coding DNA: TGTGCCAGCAGCTCTAGGGGACTAGCCGGCTCCTACAATGAGCAGTTCTTC. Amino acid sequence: CASSSRGLAGSYNEQFF.